The clone carrying this TCR beta chain was picked up a small number of times. Its antigen is not identified. The ends lost 5 bases at V and 3 bases at J; junction bases unmatched: 3. The germline V gene has CDR1 SGHKS and CDR2 YYEKEE (reference sequence). The CDR3 sequence is 15 residues long. This sample is drawn from a study of cytomegalovirus exposure and HLA in healthy donors. Study details: The study's early data release held roughly 90 million unique TCRs from HLA-typed donors.

General study results and limits: Later analysis identified several of the most significant clusters that appeared linked to common viral pathogens.

The PCR had 60 Vbeta and 13 Jbeta primers. Some clones are missing from TCRdb's copy, which holds only in-frame ones; the method was immunoSEQ multiplex PCR. The sample has around 120,000 clones, 70% seen once. The TCR sequence derives from a man in his forties in good health and CMV-seropositive. The chain carries TRBV5-5 and TRBJ1-5; 12 nucleotides agree with TRBD1. Specimen: PBMCs. The CDR3 DNA follows: TGTGCCAGCAGGGGGACAGGGGGCTCCAATCAGCCCCAGCATTTT. Its translation is CASRGTGGSNQPQHF.